This T cell receptor (beta chain) was recorded in a study of radiotherapy plus CTLA-4 blockade in lung cancer. The wider study: Among patients, 15% to 20% showed objective responses, and around 30% had disease control.

Study-wide points: Clones derived from tumor TCRs expanded in blood after radiotherapy plus ipilimumab.

Patients in the study, people with chemo-refractory metastatic non-small-cell lung cancer, received focal radiation plus ipilimumab CTLA-4 blockade. Of note for this clone: The antigen remains undetermined.

CDR3 length: 11 residues. In germline, CDR1 is GTSNPN, CDR2 SVGIG (reference sequence). V was pared by 5 bases and J by 8 bases, with 12 bases between. TCRdb keeps only in-frame clones here, not all; method: immunoSEQ multiplex PCR. The table has fewer than 75,000 clones, roughly 87% seen once. The chain combines TRBV30 with TRBJ1-1, with no clear D. The sequencing here drew on peripheral blood, taken from a patient treated with radiotherapy plus ipilimumab. This clonotype was obtained from a human donor with non-small cell lung cancer that progressed on radiotherapy plus ipilimumab. The CDR3 sequence: CAWSRLAEAFF. CDR3 bases: TGTGCCTGGTCCAGGCTTGCCGAAGCTTTCTTT.